This passage covers 29 T cell receptor beta chains from one sample sequenced in a study of T-cell reconstitution after alpha-beta-depleted transplantation in children listed by TCRdb under 2016. Explained via the paper, the treatment or condition label denotes: allogeneic hematopoietic cell transplantation with graft depleted of TCRalphabeta T cells and CD19 B cells. Libraries were prepared through PCR. Sequencing was performed on an Illumina HiSeq 2500. TCR libraries were prepared with molecular barcoding, using unique molecular identifiers to normalize TCRbeta repertoire quantification. TCRdb handled the public reads itself, with Q25 trimming in fastp and clone calling in MiXCR, and kept productive beta chains. When rows share a CDR3 protein, they turn into one entry using the most common DNA and genes. This sample gives around 180,000 distinct CDR3 sequences in total; around 10% of them show up just once. The leading ten clones occupy less than 15% of the sample.

Sequenced here: PBMCs, sampled before TCRalphabeta/CD19-depleted stem cell transplant. The receptors were sampled from a boy aged 2 to 10 with acute myeloid leukemia, due to receive a stem cell transplant.

The chain employs TRBV7-3 and TRBJ2-3; TRBD2 matches 9 bases. The CDR3 contains 15 residues. The junction had 7 bases not matched to a gene; V was cut back by 0 bases and J by 9 bases. Germline assignment: CDR1 SGHTA and CDR2 FQGTGA. The CDR3: CASSLTGRGGQTQYF. The CDR3 DNA reads TGTGCCAGCAGCTTAACCGGGCGGGGGGGCCAGACGCAGTATTTT.

This clonotype has a count of ten or more. The chain is built from TRBV14 and TRBJ1-2; D is uncertain. The CDR3 has 13 amino acids. Trimming removed 4 bases from V and 5 bases from J, with 11 bases in between. Germline V gene sequence: CDR1 SGHDN, CDR2 FVKESK. As DNA, the CDR3 is TGTGCCAGCAGCCCGGAGCAGTATTATGGCTACACCTTC. It translates to CASSPEQYYGYTF.

This clonotype was detected ten times or more. The chain links TRBV7-9 to TRBJ1-2, with no clear D. With 5 bases removed from V and 1 base from J, the gap between germline ends came to 11 bases. This CDR3 comprises 14 residues. The germline V gene encodes CDR1 SEHNR and CDR2 FQNEAQ (reference sequence). The CDR3 reads CASSLLPINYGYTF. The CDR3 nucleotides are TGTGCCAGCAGCCTCCTCCCGATTAACTATGGCTACACCTTC.

A remark on this clonotype: It may be a read error: a sequence one base away is much more abundant. This chain links TRBV20-1 with TRBJ1-2; 8 bases are a match to TRBD1. J gave up 4 bases and V 4 bases, and 14 bases lay outside the gene matches. This CDR3 has 16 amino acids. Germline-derived CDR1 and CDR2 are DFQATT and SNEGSKA (reference sequence). The DNA for the CDR3 is TGCAGTGCTATGACAGGGGAGGGTGAGCCTGGCTATGGCTACACCTTC. The encoded protein is CSAMTGEGEPGYGYTF.

This clonotype has at least ten counts. The CDR3 DNA follows: TGTGCCAGCAGATCGACTAGCGGGGGGTCTATCAATGAGCAGTTCTTC. Translated: CASRSTSGGSINEQFF. The V call is TRBV12-3 or TRBV12-4, the J call TRBJ2-1, with 13 nucleotides matching TRBD2. The CDR3 is 16 residues long. Germline trimming cut 6 bases from V and 6 bases from J; bases unmatched to any gene: 8.

This clonotype was seen ten or more times. The J gene is TRBJ1-5, the V gene TRBV20-1; 7 positions agree with TRBD1. Germline loops: CDR1 DFQATT, CDR2 SNEGSKA (reference sequence). The CDR3 consists of 13 residues. Trimming at V came to 5 bases and at J to 2 bases, leaving 3 bases not matched to a gene. The CDR3 bases are TGCAGTGCTTCCGGGACAGGCAATCAGCCCCAGCATTTT. Its translation: CSASGTGNQPQHF.

V usage is TRBV30 and J usage is TRBJ2-1; TRBD2 might be the D (5 bases). In germline, CDR1 is GTSNPN, CDR2 SVGIG (reference sequence). Trimming left V 1 base short and J 10 bases short, with 14 bases between. This CDR3 is 13 amino acids long. The CDR3 sequence: CAWSATRYFEQFF. CDR3 DNA sequence: TGTGCCTGGAGTGCTACTAGGTACTTCGAGCAGTTCTTC.

In this sample, this clonotype turned up many times. The V gene is TRBV9, the J gene TRBJ2-1; TRBD2 aligns across 12 bases. CDR1 SGDLS and CDR2 YYNGEE come from the germline V gene. The J segment lost 0 bases and the V segment lost 0 bases, leaving 7 bases of the junction unmatched. The CDR3 runs 19 residues. The CDR3 bases are TGTGCCAGCAGCGTAGCGTGGCTAGCGGGGGGGCGCTCCTACAATGAGCAGTTCTTC. This gives the protein CASSVAWLAGGRSYNEQFF.

In its sample, this clonotype was seen many times. Here the CDR3 DNA reads TGCAGTGCTACTCCTCCCCGGGAGCGAAATCAGCCCCAGCATTTT. As protein: CSATPPRERNQPQHF. This chain uses TRBV20-1 with TRBJ1-5; no firm D call. The CDR3 has 15 residues. With 4 bases removed from V and 4 bases from J, the gap between germline ends came to 17 bases. Per the germline V gene, CDR1 is DFQATT and CDR2 is SNEGSKA (reference sequence).

This clonotype has more than one count but fewer than ten. With a much larger clone just one base away, this may be a read error. The chain couples TRBV20-1 to TRBJ1-5; possible D gene TRBD1, 6 bases. Per germline, CDR1 DFQATT and CDR2 SNEGSKA (reference sequence). This CDR3 has 17 amino acids. The CDR3 DNA follows: TGCTGTGCTAATGATGGGGGGGCAGGGGCCCTTAATCAGCCCCAGCATTTT. As protein: CCANDGGAGALNQPQHF.

This clonotype came up many times. The V call is TRBV29-1, the J call TRBJ2-1; 7 bases map to TRBD1. J lost 1 base, V lost 6 bases, and 6 bases had no gene match. The CDR3 is 14 amino acids. Germline V gene sequence: CDR1 SQVTM, CDR2 ANQGSEA. Here the CDR3 reads CSVLRGMSYNEQFF. CDR3 sequence (DNA): TGCAGCGTCCTCAGGGGGATGTCCTACAATGAGCAGTTCTTC.

This clonotype was seen a handful of times. The chain joins TRBV5-1 to TRBJ1-1; D is possibly TRBD1 (6 bases). Germline CDR1 is SGHRS and CDR2 is YFSETQ. The V end lost 3 bases, the J end lost 3 bases, and 15 bases lay between the germline ends. The CDR3 sequence is 15 residues long. CDR3 coding DNA: TGCGCCAGCAGCTGGGGGCCAGGGTCGGACACTGAAGCTTTCTTT. Translating it yields CASSWGPGSDTEAFF.

The chain links TRBV29-1 to TRBJ2-7; TRBD1 aligns across 9 bases. Germline loops: CDR1 SQVTM, CDR2 ANQGSEA. CDR3 size: 11 residues. Germline trimming cut 7 bases from V and 4 bases from J; bases unmatched to any gene: 2. The CDR3 sequence: CSAGTGYEQYV. CDR3 DNA sequence: TGCAGCGCAGGGACAGGGTACGAGCAGTACGTC.

This clonotype was counted at least ten times. In nucleotides, the CDR3 is TGTGCCAGCAGTTTAGACGGGTTTAATTCACCCCTCCACTTT. Its protein product is CASSLDGFNSPLHF. This chain connects TRBV12-3 or TRBV12-4 to TRBJ1-6; D remains unclear. There are 14 residues in the CDR3. V was pared by 1 base and J by 6 bases, with 7 bases between.

In its sample, this clonotype was seen many times. The chain is built from TRBV7-2 and TRBJ2-1; D is undetermined. CDR1 is SGHTA and CDR2 is FQGNSA in the germline V gene. The CDR3 spans 14 residues. V was clipped by 1 base and J by 7 bases, with 11 bases between them. The CDR3 nucleotides read TGTGCCAGCAGCTTAGAGGCCTATAGGAATGAGCAGTTCTTC. Amino acids: CASSLEAYRNEQFF.

This clonotype has at least ten counts. This chain joins TRBV5-8 and TRBJ2-7, with 7 bases aligning to TRBD2. The V gene's germline CDR1 is SGHTS and CDR2 YDEGEE. V shed 4 bases and J 7 bases; nucleotides not matched to a gene: 8. The CDR3 is made up of 13 amino acids. CDR3 sequence (DNA): TGTGCCAGCAGCCTGGGGGGGGAGAGGGAGCAGTACGTC. It yields the protein CASSLGGEREQYV.

This clonotype has at least ten counts. The J gene is TRBJ1-5, the V gene TRBV20-1, with TRBD1 matching over 9 bases. CDR1 is DFQATT, CDR2 SNEGSKA, per germline (reference sequence). J was trimmed by 0 bases and V by 3 bases; bases with no gene match: 6. The CDR3 totals 16 residues. The CDR3 protein is CSARGTGFDSNQPQHF. Here the CDR3 DNA reads TGCAGTGCTAGGGGGACAGGGTTTGATAGCAATCAGCCCCAGCATTTT.

There are many counts of this clonotype. The chain has TRBV6-5 and TRBJ1-1; D gene ambiguous. This CDR3 spans 17 amino acids. Trimming removed 6 bases at V and 4 bases at J, with 24 bases between. Germline V CDR1 and CDR2: MNHEY, SVGAGI. The CDR3 sequence is CASSYTPGWERGTEAFF. The CDR3 DNA sequence: TGTGCCAGCAGCTACACCCCCGGGTGGGAGCGGGGCACTGAAGCTTTCTTT.

This clonotype was recorded a few times. V and J are TRBV25-1 and TRBJ2-1; D possibly corresponds to TRBD2 (6 bases). Germline CDR1 reads MGHDK; CDR2 reads SYGVNS. This CDR3 is built from 15 residues. V was cut by 9 bases and J by 3 bases, with 18 bases left in between. This CDR3 is CARLRRAIHYNEQFF. The CDR3 DNA reads TGTGCCAGACTGAGGAGGGCCATCCACTACAATGAGCAGTTCTTC.

This clonotype was seen ten or more times. V and J are TRBV12-3 or TRBV12-4 and TRBJ1-2; 7 bases align to TRBD1. V lost 8 bases and J lost 5; bases outside the gene matches: 8. The CDR3 loop spans 13 amino acids. The CDR3, as DNA: TGTGCCAGCTCGGAGGGGGCGGGTTATGGCTACACCTTC. Its translation is CASSEGAGYGYTF.

This clonotype was observed many times. The gene calls are TRBV20-1 and TRBJ2-1; the D is unclear. The V gene lost 2 bases and the J gene lost 3 bases, with 8 bases spanning the gap. Germline V gene sequence: CDR1 DFQATT, CDR2 SNEGSKA (reference sequence). This CDR3 is 13 amino acids long. The CDR3 coding sequence is TGCAGTGCTAGATGGGGAAACTACAATGAGCAGTTCTTC. Its translation is CSARWGNYNEQFF.

This clonotype occurred many times. The rearrangement links TRBV20-1 to TRBJ2-7, with D tentatively TRBD2 (5 bases). CDR3 length: 13 residues. V lost 5 bases, J lost 3 bases, and 14 bases lay in between. The V gene's germline CDR1 is DFQATT and CDR2 SNEGSKA (reference sequence). The CDR3 DNA reads TGCAGTGCTGAGGACTTAGCTGGCTACGAGCAGTACTTC. It yields the protein CSAEDLAGYEQYF.

This clonotype was observed many times. The chain links TRBV7-8 to TRBJ2-3, with unresolved D. The CDR3 totals 18 residues. Germline assignment: CDR1 SGHVS and CDR2 FQNEAQ. Trimming removed 1 base at V and 0 bases at J, with 17 bases between. The CDR3 region has the DNA TGTGCCAGCAGCTTAGAGATTAAGTGGCACGGTAGCACAGATACGCAGTATTTT. Protein product: CASSLEIKWHGSTDTQYF.

This clonotype was recorded a few times. This chain joins TRBV30 and TRBJ1-5; 7 nucleotides align to TRBD1. V trimming: 2 bases; J trimming: 8 bases; junction bases outside the gene matches: 9. Germline V gene sequence: CDR1 GTSNPN, CDR2 SVGIG (reference sequence). This CDR3 is 14 amino acids long. Here the CDR3 reads CAWSIEGARKPQHF. The CDR3 DNA sequence: TGTGCCTGGAGTATAGAGGGGGCGCGGAAGCCCCAGCATTTT.

Ten or more counts support this clonotype. V gene TRBV13 combines with J gene TRBJ2-5; 9 nucleotides align to TRBD2. Germline V gene data show CDR1 as PRHDT and CDR2 as FYEKMQ (reference sequence). Trimming at V came to 4 bases and at J to 10 bases, leaving 7 bases not matched to a gene. This CDR3 region has 13 residues. This chain's CDR3 is CASSSGTSRDQYF. For the CDR3, the DNA is TGTGCCAGCAGCTCAGGGACTAGCAGGGACCAGTACTTC. The whole variable domain, filled in from reference TRBV13 and TRBJ2-5, reads AAGVIQSPRHLIKEKRETATLKCYPIPRHDTVYWYQQGPGQDPQFLISFYEKMQSDKGSIPDRFSAQQFSDYHSELNMSSLELGDSALYFCASSSGTSRDQYFGPGTRLLVL.

In this sample, this clonotype turned up many times. This chain joins TRBV3-1 and TRBJ2-7; tentative D call: TRBD2 (6 bases). In germline, CDR1 is LGHDT, CDR2 YNNKEL (reference sequence). V was cut by 2 bases and J by 2 bases, with 10 bases left in between. CDR3 length: 14 residues. The CDR3 DNA reads TGTGCCAGCAGCCAAAATTGGGGGGCCTACGAGCAGTACGTC. Encoded protein: CASSQNWGAYEQYV.

There are many counts of this clonotype. The chain uses TRBV7-6 and TRBJ2-2; no reliable D call. The V and J ends lost 5 bases and 6 bases respectively, with 7 bases between them. This CDR3 contains 12 residues. Germline values: CDR1 SGHVS, CDR2 FNYEAQ. CDR3: CASSQSAGELFF. The DNA of the CDR3 is TGTGCCAGCAGCCAGAGCGCCGGGGAGCTGTTTTTT.

This clonotype was recorded many times. The chain carries TRBV4-1 and TRBJ1-1, with TRBD1 matching 12 bases. The germline gives CDR1 MGHRA, CDR2 YSYEKL. CDR3 length: 15 residues. J gave up 4 bases and V 3 bases, and 3 bases lay outside the gene matches. As DNA, the CDR3 is TGCGCCAGCAGCCAGGGACAGGGGGCCAGCACTGAAGCTTTCTTT. This sequence encodes CASSQGQGASTEAFF.

This clonotype was detected ten times or more. This chain joins TRBV2 and TRBJ1-1; 8 bases match TRBD1. The trim removed 6 bases at V and 4 bases at J, leaving 4 bases unmatched. The CDR3 is made up of 13 amino acids. Germline assignment: CDR1 SNHLY and CDR2 FYNNEI. In DNA, the CDR3 is TGTGCCAGCAGGCCGGACAGGGTCACTGAAGCTTTCTTT. It codes for CASRPDRVTEAFF.